The clone carrying this T cell receptor beta chain was observed a single time. The antigen is undetermined. The data belong to a study of cytomegalovirus exposure and HLA in healthy donors. Study summary: Tens of millions of unique TCRs from HLA-typed donors were held in an early release of data. Study-wide results and limits: Being productive about 87% or about 30% of the time was typical of most TCR beta V segments in an earlier analysis. In a later analysis, most CMV-associated TCR beta chains appeared HLA-restricted.

PCR amplification relied on 60 Vbeta primers (plus 13 Jbeta primers). Clones were sequenced by immunoSEQ multiplex PCR, and TCRdb holds only the in-frame ones, with some missing. Counted here are around 120,000 clones, around three quarters occurring once; the ten biggest clones make up around 2.7%. The CDR3 covers 17 residues. Sequencing was performed on PBMCs. The sequence was collected from a middle-aged woman in good health and CMV-seropositive. The chain joins TRBV21-1 to TRBJ2-5; TRBD2 is the table's D call and was not checked against the DNA. TRBV21-1 is classified as a pseudogene. CDR3 sequence: CASSKHVCLKLQETQYF. For the CDR3, the DNA is TGTGCCAGCAGCAAACACGTTTGCCTTAAACTCCAAGAGACCCAGTACTTC.